The 2 T cell receptor beta chains below come from one sample, sequenced in a study of blood T cell repertoires in COVID-19. Clones were sequenced by immunoSEQ multiplex PCR, and TCRdb holds only the in-frame ones, with some missing. The table includes roughly 150,000 clones, approximately 78% detected once. The sequenced sample consisted of peripheral blood. These receptor sequences come from a human donor in a cohort sampled during active COVID-19.

This rearrangement joins TRBV5-1 to TRBJ2-5; 12 bases map to TRBD1. This CDR3 has 15 residues. V lost 4 bases to trimming and J lost 4 bases; unmatched junction nucleotides: 5. Germline V gene data show CDR1 as SGHRS and CDR2 as YFSETQ. The CDR3 loop is CASSPGTGGSETQYF. The CDR3 DNA sequence: TGCGCCAGCAGCCCCGGGACAGGGGGCTCAGAGACCCAGTACTTC. Full variable domain (remainder filled in from reference TRBV5-1 and TRBJ2-5): KAGVTQTPRYLIKTRGQQVTLSCSPISGHRSVSWYQQTPGQGLQFLFEYFSETQRNKGNFPGRFSGRQFSNSRSEMNVSTLELGDSALYLCASSPGTGGSETQYFGPGTRLLVL.

The chain has TRBV28 and TRBJ2-7; 8 bases match TRBD1. Germline V gene sequence: CDR1 MDHEN, CDR2 SYDVKM. V shed 6 bases, J shed 6 bases, and the junction held 10 bases outside the gene matches. This CDR3 has 14 amino acids. CDR3 residues: CASSYTGGLSEQYF. The CDR3 nucleotides are TGTGCCAGCAGCTACACAGGGGGTCTTAGCGAGCAGTACTTC.